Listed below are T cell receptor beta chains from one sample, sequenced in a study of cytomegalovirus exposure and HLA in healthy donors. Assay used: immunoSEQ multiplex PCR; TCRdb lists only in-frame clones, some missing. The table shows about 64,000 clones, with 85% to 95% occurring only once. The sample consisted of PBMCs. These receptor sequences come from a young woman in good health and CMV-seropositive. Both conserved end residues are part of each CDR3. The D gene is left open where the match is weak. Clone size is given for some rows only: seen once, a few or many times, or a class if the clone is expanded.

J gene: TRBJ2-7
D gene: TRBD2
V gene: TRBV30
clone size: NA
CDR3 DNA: TGTGCCTGGAGTGTATTTGGTCCCCAGGGGACTAGCGGGGGGAGAGGCTCCTACGAGCAGTACTTC
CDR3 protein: CAWSVFGPQGTSGGRGSYEQYF

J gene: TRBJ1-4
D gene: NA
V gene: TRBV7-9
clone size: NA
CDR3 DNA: TGTGCCAGCAGCCACTACGGGACACCCCACGAGGAAAAACTGTTTTTT
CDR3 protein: CASSHYGTPHEEKLFF

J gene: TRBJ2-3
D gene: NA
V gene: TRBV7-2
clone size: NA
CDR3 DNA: TGTGCCAGCAGCTTAGGGGGCTGGGAAGATACGCAGTATTTT
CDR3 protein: CASSLGGWEDTQYF

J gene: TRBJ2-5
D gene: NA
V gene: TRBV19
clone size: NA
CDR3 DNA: TGTGCCAGTAGTATTGAGGACAGTATACAAGAGACCCAGTACTTC
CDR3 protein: CASSIEDSIQETQYF

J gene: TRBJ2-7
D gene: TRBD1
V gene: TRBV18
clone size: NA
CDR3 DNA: TGTGCCAGCTCACCACCGGACAGGGTTCATGAGCAGTACTTC
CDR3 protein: CASSPPDRVHEQYF

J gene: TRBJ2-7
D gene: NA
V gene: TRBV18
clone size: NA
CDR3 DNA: TGTGCCAGCTCAGGGGGCCACGAGCAGTACTTC
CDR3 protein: CASSGGHEQYF

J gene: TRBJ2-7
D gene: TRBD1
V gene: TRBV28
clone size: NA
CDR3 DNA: TGTGCCAGCAGTTTTGAACAGGGGGCAGGCACCTACGAGCAGTACTTC
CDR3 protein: CASSFEQGAGTYEQYF

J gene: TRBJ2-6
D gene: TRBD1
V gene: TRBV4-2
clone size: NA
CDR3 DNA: TGTGCCAGCAGCCGGACAGGGAATGGGGCCAACGTCCTGACTTTC
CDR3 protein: CASSRTGNGANVLTF

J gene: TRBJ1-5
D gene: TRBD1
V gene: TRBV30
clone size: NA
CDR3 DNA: TGTGCCTGGAGTCTGGACAGGGAGGAGCCCCAGCATTTT
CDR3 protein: CAWSLDREEPQHF

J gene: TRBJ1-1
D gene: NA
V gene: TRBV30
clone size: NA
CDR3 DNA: TGTGCCTGGAGTGTACTCGTGAACACTGAAGCTTTCTTT
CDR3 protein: CAWSVLVNTEAFF

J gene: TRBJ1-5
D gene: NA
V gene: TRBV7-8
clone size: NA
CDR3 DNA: TGTGCCAGCAGCGTAAACGCACAGGTCATTAGCAATCAGCCCCAGCATTTT
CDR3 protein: CASSVNAQVISNQPQHF

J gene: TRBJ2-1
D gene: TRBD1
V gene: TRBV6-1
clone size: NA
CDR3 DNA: TGTGCCAGCAGTGTCCGGGACAGGGTTAAGAATGAGCAGTTCTTC
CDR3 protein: CASSVRDRVKNEQFF

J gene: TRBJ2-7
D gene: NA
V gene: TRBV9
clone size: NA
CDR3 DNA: TGTGCCAGCAGCGCGGTTGCGGGGACCTACGAGCAGTACTTC
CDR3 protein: CASSAVAGTYEQYF

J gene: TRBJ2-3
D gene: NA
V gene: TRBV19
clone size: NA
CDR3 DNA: TGTGCCAGTAGTAGACTCTCGACTACCAGTTCCTTAACAGATACGCAGTATTTT
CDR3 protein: CASSRLSTTSSLTDTQYF

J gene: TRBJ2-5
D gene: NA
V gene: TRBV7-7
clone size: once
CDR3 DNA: TGTGCCAGCAGCTTAGGAGTAGACAGCCAAGAGACCCAGTACTTC
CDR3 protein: CASSLGVDSQETQYF

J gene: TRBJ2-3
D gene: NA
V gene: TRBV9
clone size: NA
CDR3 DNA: TGTGCCAGCAGCCCACTACCCCTGGAGGAGCAGTATTTT
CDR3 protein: CASSPLPLEEQYF

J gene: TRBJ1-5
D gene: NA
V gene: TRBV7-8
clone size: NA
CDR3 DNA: TGTGCCAGCAGCTTAGGCGTGAGTAGCAATCAGCCCCAGCATTTT
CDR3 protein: CASSLGVSSNQPQHF

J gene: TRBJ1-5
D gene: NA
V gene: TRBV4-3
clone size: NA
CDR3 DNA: TGCGCCAGCAGCCAAGAATGGTTAGGGGATCAGCCCCAGCATTTT
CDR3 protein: CASSQEWLGDQPQHF

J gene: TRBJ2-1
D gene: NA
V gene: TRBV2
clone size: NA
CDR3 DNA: TGTGCCAGCAGTGACCCCCCCCTGAATGAGCAGTTCTTC
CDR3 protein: CASSDPPLNEQFF

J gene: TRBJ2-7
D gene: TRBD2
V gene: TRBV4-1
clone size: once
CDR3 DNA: TGCGCCAGCAGCCCGAGACTAGCGGGAGGCGACGAGCAGTACTTC
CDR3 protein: CASSPRLAGGDEQYF

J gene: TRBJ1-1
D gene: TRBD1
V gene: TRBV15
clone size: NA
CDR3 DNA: TGTGCCACCAGCAGCCTCGGACAGGGGGCCACTGAAGCTTTCTTT
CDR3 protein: CATSSLGQGATEAFF

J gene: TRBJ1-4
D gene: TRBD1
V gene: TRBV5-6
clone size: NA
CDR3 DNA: TGTGCCAGCAGCCGCCAGGGGGCAGACGAAAAACTGTTTTTT
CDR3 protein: CASSRQGADEKLFF

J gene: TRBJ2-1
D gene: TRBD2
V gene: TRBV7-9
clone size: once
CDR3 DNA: TGTGCCAGCAGCTCCTTGACTAGCGGCTCCTACAATGAGCAGTTCTTC
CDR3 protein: CASSSLTSGSYNEQFF

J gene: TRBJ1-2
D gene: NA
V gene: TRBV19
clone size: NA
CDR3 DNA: TGTGCCAGTAGTATCCCGGCGACAGACCTTTATGGCTACACCTTC
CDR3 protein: CASSIPATDLYGYTF

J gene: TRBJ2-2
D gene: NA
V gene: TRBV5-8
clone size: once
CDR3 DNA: TGTGCCAGCAGGAGAACCCGGGGAAACACCGGGGAGCTGTTTTTT
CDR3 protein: CASRRTRGNTGELFF

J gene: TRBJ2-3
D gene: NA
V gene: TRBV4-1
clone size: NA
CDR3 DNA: TGCGCCAGCAGCCGGAAACTTGGGGGGGGCGCAGATACGCAGTATTTT
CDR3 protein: CASSRKLGGGADTQYF

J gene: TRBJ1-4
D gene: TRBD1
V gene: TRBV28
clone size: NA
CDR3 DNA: TGTGCCAGCAGTAGCCTTGACAGGGTATGGGAAAAACTGTTTTTT
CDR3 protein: CASSSLDRVWEKLFF

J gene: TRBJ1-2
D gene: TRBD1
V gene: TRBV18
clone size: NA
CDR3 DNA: TGTGCCAGCTCACCATTGACAGGGGGCTATGGCTACACCTTC
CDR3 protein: CASSPLTGGYGYTF

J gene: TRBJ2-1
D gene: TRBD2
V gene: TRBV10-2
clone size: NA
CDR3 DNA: TGCGCCAGCAGCGGGGGGGAGAACTCCTACAATGAGCAGTTCTTC
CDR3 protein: CASSGGENSYNEQFF

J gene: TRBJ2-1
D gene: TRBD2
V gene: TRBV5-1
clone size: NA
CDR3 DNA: TGCGCCAGCAGCTTACGACTAGCGGGAGAGGGGAATGAGCAGTTCTTC
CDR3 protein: CASSLRLAGEGNEQFF

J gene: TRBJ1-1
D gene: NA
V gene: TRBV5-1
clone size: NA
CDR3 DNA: TGCGCCAGCAGTCAAACACAGGGGAACACTGAAGCTTTCTTT
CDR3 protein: CASSQTQGNTEAFF

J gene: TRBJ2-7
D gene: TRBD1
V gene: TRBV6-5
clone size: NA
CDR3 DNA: TGTGCCAGCAGCGAGGGGGCCGAGCAGTACTTC
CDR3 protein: CASSEGAEQYF

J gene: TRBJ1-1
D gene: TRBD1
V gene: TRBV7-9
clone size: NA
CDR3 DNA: TGTGCCAGCAGCTCCGCAGTGACAGGGGGGAACACTGAAGCTTTCTTT
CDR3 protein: CASSSAVTGGNTEAFF

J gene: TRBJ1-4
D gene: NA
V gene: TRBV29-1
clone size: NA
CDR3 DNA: TGCAGCGTTGGACGGGGATCTAATGAAAAACTGTTTTTT
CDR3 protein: CSVGRGSNEKLFF

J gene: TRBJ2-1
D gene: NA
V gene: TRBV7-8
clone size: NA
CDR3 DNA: TGTGCCAGCAGCTTGACAGTTTTGCGAACCTACAATGAGCAGTTCTTC
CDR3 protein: CASSLTVLRTYNEQFF

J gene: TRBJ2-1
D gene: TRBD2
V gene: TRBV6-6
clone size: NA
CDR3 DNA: TGTGCCAGCGGACTAGCGGGGGGATACAATGAGCAGTTCTTC
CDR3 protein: CASGLAGGYNEQFF

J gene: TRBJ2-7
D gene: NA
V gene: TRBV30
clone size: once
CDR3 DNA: TGTGCCTGGAGTGACGATCAGGGGGGAGGCTACGAGCAGTACTTC
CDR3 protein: CAWSDDQGGGYEQYF

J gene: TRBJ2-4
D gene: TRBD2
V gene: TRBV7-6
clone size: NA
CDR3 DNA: TGTGCCAGCAGCTTGCGAAGCGGGAGTAGGAGCACTCAGTACTTC
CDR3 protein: CASSLRSGSRSTQYF

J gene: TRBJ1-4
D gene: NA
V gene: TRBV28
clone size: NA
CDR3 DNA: TGTGCCAGCAGTGGTAGGGGTGGGGGGACTAATGAAAAACTGTTTTTT
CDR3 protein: CASSGRGGGTNEKLFF

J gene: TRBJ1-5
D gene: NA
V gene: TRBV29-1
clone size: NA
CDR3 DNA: TGCAGCGTTGAAGGCCAGGGTGTAAATCAGCCCCAGCATTTT
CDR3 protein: CSVEGQGVNQPQHF

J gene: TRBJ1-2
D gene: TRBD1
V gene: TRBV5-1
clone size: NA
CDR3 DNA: TGCGCCAGCAGCTTGATGACAGGGACCAACTATGGCTACACCTTC
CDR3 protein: CASSLMTGTNYGYTF